One sample yielded the 11 T cell receptor beta chains listed below, sequenced in a study of T-cell reconstitution after alpha-beta-depleted transplantation in children. As it was prepared, the TCRbeta library received unique molecular identifiers. TCRdb itself ran the PCR reads through MiXCR, one entry per CDR3 protein. The table shows tens of thousands of distinct CDR3 sequences, with around 40% occurring only once. The material was PBMCs, mostly from graft donor cells, obtained 360 days after TCRalphabeta/CD19-depleted stem cell transplant. These receptors all come from a male patient aged 10-17 years who had a stem cell transplant for acute lymphoblastic leukemia, so the T cells may come from the graft donor.

The chain employs TRBV9 and TRBJ2-1, with 9 bases identical to TRBD1. CDR3 length: 14 residues. The V and J ends lost 0 bases and 9 bases, in that order; junction bases with no gene match: 4. Germline CDR1 is SGDLS and CDR2 is YYNGEE. CDR3 DNA: TGTGCCAGCAGCGTAGGACAGGGGGTCGGTGAGCAGTTCTTC. The encoded protein is CASSVGQGVGEQFF.

V usage is TRBV20-1 and J usage is TRBJ1-2; no firm D call. The CDR3 sequence is 13 residues long. Germline values: CDR1 DFQATT, CDR2 SNEGSKA (reference sequence). V was cut by 4 bases and J by 3 bases, with 12 bases left in between. The CDR3 loop is CSATKGRDYGYTF. The CDR3, as DNA: TGCAGTGCTACAAAGGGAAGGGACTATGGCTACACCTTC.

This sequence joins TRBV2 and TRBJ2-3; D is unresolved. The CDR3 spans 13 residues. The germline V gene encodes CDR1 SNHLY and CDR2 FYNNEI. The ends were cut back, 8 bases at V and 4 bases at J, with 13 bases in the middle. The CDR3 here is CASDRDQSDTQYF. In DNA form, the CDR3 reads TGTGCCAGCGATAGAGATCAATCAGATACGCAGTATTTT.

The V gene is TRBV29-1, the J gene TRBJ2-1, with 10 nucleotides matching TRBD2. The germline V gene encodes CDR1 SQVTM and CDR2 ANQGSEA. V trimming: 4 bases; J trimming: 1 base; junction bases outside the gene matches: 7. The CDR3 covers 16 residues. CDR3 DNA sequence: TGCAGCGTTGGCCAGCGGGAGGGCCTATCCTACAATGAGCAGTTCTTC. Amino acids: CSVGQREGLSYNEQFF.

The rearrangement links TRBV7-9 to TRBJ1-1, with a weak D call TRBD1 (5 bases). V lost 5 bases and J 5 bases, leaving 15 bases between the germline ends. This CDR3 region has 14 residues. Looked up from germline, CDR1 is SEHNR and CDR2 is FQNEAQ (reference sequence). The CDR3 DNA sequence: TGTGCCAGCAGCCCGGGACTCGGTGGGACTGAAGCTTTCTTT. Translated, it gives CASSPGLGGTEAFF.

The gene calls are TRBV28 and TRBJ1-2, with TRBD1 matching 7 bases. Germline trimming cut 5 bases from V and 4 bases from J; bases unmatched to any gene: 7. Germline V lookup: CDR1 MDHEN, CDR2 SYDVKM. The CDR3 sequence is 14 residues long. Here the CDR3 DNA reads TGTGCCAGCAGTCCCAGGGGGGGTTCCTATGGCTACACCTTC. Its translation: CASSPRGGSYGYTF.

This sequence joins TRBV4-1 and TRBJ2-1; D tentatively reads TRBD1 or TRBD2 (5 bases each). There are 15 residues in the CDR3. Germline loops: CDR1 MGHRA, CDR2 YSYEKL. V was trimmed by 1 base and J by 3 bases, leaving 10 bases between them. CDR3 protein: CASSQGQRGYNEQFF. The DNA of the CDR3 is TGCGCCAGCAGCCAAGGACAGAGGGGCTACAATGAGCAGTTCTTC.

The chain joins TRBV20-1 to TRBJ2-3; D is tentatively TRBD1 or TRBD2 (6 bases each). Germline assignment: CDR1 DFQATT and CDR2 SNEGSKA (reference sequence). With 5 bases removed from V and 6 bases from J, the gap between germline ends came to 21 bases. The CDR3 totals 15 residues. The CDR3 nucleotides read TGCAGTGCTCCTCTTAGGAGGGGGGACAAGGATACGCAGTATTTT. As protein: CSAPLRRGDKDTQYF.

This chain links TRBV29-1 with TRBJ2-7, with D possibly TRBD2 on 6 matching bases. CDR3 length: 12 residues. V was cut by 8 bases and J by 3 bases, with 14 bases left in between. Germline lookup yields CDR1 SQVTM and CDR2 ANQGSEA. CDR3: CSSEGRCYEQYF. Written as DNA, the CDR3 is TGCAGCTCGGAGGGAAGATGCTACGAGCAGTACTTC.

This clonotype was detected a few times. This chain uses TRBV6-1 with TRBJ2-3, with 7 bases that match TRBD1. CDR1 is MNHNS and CDR2 is SASEGT in the germline V gene. The CDR3 sequence is 15 residues long. V dropped 6 bases and J dropped 3; count of bases not matched to a gene: 9. CDR3 region: CASSHRGQPTDTQYF. CDR3 sequence (DNA): TGTGCCAGCAGCCACAGGGGACAGCCAACAGATACGCAGTATTTT.

The chain uses TRBV6-5 and TRBJ2-5; a weak D match, TRBD2 (5 bases). V shed 5 bases and J shed 5 bases, with 18 bases lying between them. Per germline, CDR1 MNHEY and CDR2 SVGAGI. The CDR3 length is 15 residues. Here the CDR3 DNA reads TGTGCCAGCAGTAACCGGCCGGACTTGGGGGAGACCCAGTACTTC. Residues: CASSNRPDLGETQYF.